This is a list of T cell receptor beta chains from one sample in a study of cytomegalovirus exposure and HLA in healthy donors. Data came from immunoSEQ multiplex PCR; TCRdb stores just in-frame clones and leaves some out. Among approximately 180,000 clones, more than 75% were seen once, and the ten largest hold more than 1.2%. Sequencing was done on a sample of PBMCs. The receptors stem from a woman between 18 and 29 years old in good health and CMV-seronegative. The CDR3 runs from the conserved cysteine through the conserved F or W. A D gene is named only where the DNA matches it firmly. Size tells how often a clone was seen (once, few, many) or the class of an expanded clone, and some rows leave it out.

clone size	D gene	J gene	V gene	CDR3 DNA	CDR3 protein
NA	TRBD1	TRBJ2-1	TRBV9	TGTGCCAGCAGCGGCCAGAACACAGGGGCCTACAATGAGCAGTTCTTC	CASSGQNTGAYNEQFF
NA	TRBD1	TRBJ1-2	TRBV18	TGTGCCAGCCCGCAGGGACAGGGAATAGGGGGCAGTGGCTACACCTTC	CASPQGQGIGGSGYTF
NA	NA	TRBJ1-4	TRBV11-2	TGTGCCAGCAGCTTGAGGGCAGACGGTGAAAAACTGTTTTTT	CASSLRADGEKLFF
NA	NA	TRBJ2-7	TRBV7-8	TGTGCCAGCAGCGTATCTCGGGACACCTCCTACGAGCAGTACTTC	CASSVSRDTSYEQYF
NA	NA	TRBJ1-4	TRBV25-1	TGTGCCAGCAGTGAAGGGCAGAGATCAACTAATGAAAAACTGTTTTTT	CASSEGQRSTNEKLFF
NA	NA	TRBJ1-5	TRBV9	TGTGCCAGCAGCGTGAGTGGACAGAGCAATCAGCCCCAGCATTTT	CASSVSGQSNQPQHF
NA	TRBD2	TRBJ2-1	TRBV19	TGTGCCAGTAGTCCCCGCTTCTATGCGGGAGAAGATGAGCAGTTCTTC	CASSPRFYAGEDEQFF
NA	NA	TRBJ2-7	TRBV19	TGTGCCAGTAGTAATGGAGGCGCGGGACCCTACGAGCAGTACTTC	CASSNGGAGPYEQYF
NA	NA	TRBJ1-1	TRBV6-1	TGTGCCAGCACGTGGACTACCCCTGAAGCTTTCTTT	CASTWTTPEAFF
NA	NA	TRBJ1-2	TRBV5-6	TGTGCCAGCAGCCCTCTCAGCGGGGAAGCCGACTATGGCTACACCTTC	CASSPLSGEADYGYTF
NA	NA	TRBJ2-3	TRBV6-6	TGTGCCAGCAAATCCTTTGCGGGGCCCGCACCGGATACGCAGTATTTT	CASKSFAGPAPDTQYF
NA	NA	TRBJ1-5	TRBV30	TGTGCCTGGAGTGGACCTAGGGGATACAGCAATCAGCCCCAGCATTTT	CAWSGPRGYSNQPQHF
NA	TRBD1	TRBJ2-7	TRBV16	TGTGCCAGCAGCCGTTCGACAGGGGGAGATTACGAGCAGTACTTC	CASSRSTGGDYEQYF
NA	NA	TRBJ1-5	TRBV5-1	TGCGCCAGCAGCTTGGGAGGGAGTAGCAATCAGCCCCAGCATTTT	CASSLGGSSNQPQHF
NA	NA	TRBJ2-7	TRBV6-5	TGTGCCAGCAGTTACTCATCCCAGTCCTACGAGCAGTACTTC	CASSYSSQSYEQYF
NA	NA	TRBJ1-1	TRBV7-2	TGTGCCAGCAGCCTTTACGGAGCTTTCTTT	CASSLYGAFF
NA	NA	TRBJ1-5	TRBV27	TGTGCCAGCAGTCCCCTATGGGACATTATAGGCAATCAGCCCCAGCATTTT	CASSPLWDIIGNQPQHF
NA	NA	TRBJ2-7	TRBV27	TGTGCCAGCAGTCCTACAGGGAAGTACGAGCAGTACTTC	CASSPTGKYEQYF
NA	NA	TRBJ1-2	TRBV19	TGTGCCAGTAGCCCACAGGGTACCGGTGGCTACACCTTC	CASSPQGTGGYTF
NA	NA	TRBJ1-2	TRBV9	TGTGCCAGCAGCGTAGGAGGGAACTATGGCTACACCTTC	CASSVGGNYGYTF
NA	NA	TRBJ2-6	TRBV19	TGTGCCAGCGCAGCTCCGGGGGCTGGGGCCAACGTCCTGACTTTC	CASAAPGAGANVLTF
NA	NA	TRBJ1-1	TRBV27	TGTGCCAGCAGAGGTTACAGGGTCAATGGGGAGGCTTTCTTT	CASRGYRVNGEAFF
few	NA	TRBJ1-2	TRBV11-1	TGTGCCAGCAGTTTAAGGGAATTTCGGGAGTCGGCTAACTATGGCTACACCTTC	CASSLREFRESANYGYTF
NA	NA	TRBJ2-7	TRBV6-6	TGTGCCAGCAGTCGGGACTACGAGCAGTACTTC	CASSRDYEQYF
NA	TRBD1	TRBJ1-2	TRBV10-3	TGTGCCATCAGTGAGTCCGAGACAGGGATATATGGCTACACCTTC	CAISESETGIYGYTF
NA	NA	TRBJ2-5	TRBV7-8	TGTGCCAGCGGCAGACAGGCTATACAAGAGACCCAGTACTTC	CASGRQAIQETQYF
NA	NA	TRBJ2-1	TRBV6-5	TGTGCCAGCAGTTACTCGAGTGTCCGCCGGGGTCGGGAGCAGTTCTTC	CASSYSSVRRGREQFF
NA	NA	TRBJ2-3	TRBV6-1	TGTGCCAGCAGTGACTTCCCACCTTCCCGAACTCGCACAGATACGCAGTATTTT	CASSDFPPSRTRTDTQYF
few	NA	TRBJ1-5	TRBV6-5	TGTGCCAGCAGTTGGAGTGACAATCAGCCCCAGCATTTT	CASSWSDNQPQHF
NA	NA	TRBJ1-5	TRBV7-2	TGTGCCAGCAGCTTAAATCGGGATCAGCCCCAGCATTTT	CASSLNRDQPQHF
once	TRBD1	TRBJ1-4	TRBV2	TGTGCCAGCAGACAGGGGACAACTAATGAAAAACTGTTTTTT	CASRQGTTNEKLFF
NA	NA	TRBJ1-1	TRBV13	TGTGCCAGCAGCTTTTCCCAGGGTATGAACACTGAAGCTTTCTTT	CASSFSQGMNTEAFF
once	NA	TRBJ1-1	TRBV2	TGTGCCGAGCTCACTGAAGCTTTCTTT	CAELTEAFF
NA	NA	TRBJ1-2	TRBV27	TGTGCCAGCAGTTTAAAACCCGGGGTTAACTATGGCTACACCTTC	CASSLKPGVNYGYTF
NA	TRBD1	TRBJ1-1	TRBV5-1	TGCGCCAGCGGTATACCGGGACAGGGGAACACTGAAGCTTTCTTT	CASGIPGQGNTEAFF
NA	NA	TRBJ2-1	TRBV10-3	TGTGCCATCTTAGGACAGAACTCCTACAATGAGCAGTTCTTC	CAILGQNSYNEQFF
NA	NA	TRBJ1-5	TRBV4-1	TGCGCCAGCAGCCAACGTAATCAGCCCCAGCATTTT	CASSQRNQPQHF
NA	TRBD1	TRBJ1-2	TRBV16	TGTGCCAGCAGCCAAGTGCCGGGACAGAACTATGGCTACACCTTC	CASSQVPGQNYGYTF
NA	NA	TRBJ1-6	TRBV25-1	TGTGCCAGCAGACAGGGAAGTCAACCCCTCCACTTT	CASRQGSQPLHF
once	NA	TRBJ2-3	TRBV5-1	TGCGCCAGCAGCTTGGCGTCAGATACGCAGTATTTT	CASSLASDTQYF
NA	NA	TRBJ1-5	TRBV6-7	TGTGCCAGCAGTTACTCGATGGTGAGTAAGCCTTTCAATCAGCCCCAGCATTTT	CASSYSMVSKPFNQPQHF
NA	NA	TRBJ2-7	TRBV14	TGTGCCAGCAGCCAAGTATCTAACAGCCGCTACGAGCAGTACTTC	CASSQVSNSRYEQYF
NA	NA	TRBJ1-2	TRBV5-4	TGTGCCAGCAGCTTTTTTATGGGGGGGAGCTATGGCTACACCTTC	CASSFFMGGSYGYTF
NA	NA	TRBJ2-2	TRBV7-3	TGTGCCAGCAGCCCGGGGAACACCGGGGAGCTGTTTTTT	CASSPGNTGELFF
once	NA	TRBJ1-1	TRBV11-3	TGTGCCAGCAGCTCAGTGAAGAACACTGAAGCTTTCTTT	CASSSVKNTEAFF
NA	TRBD2	TRBJ2-7	TRBV6-5	TGTGCCAGCAGTTCCAGCGGGGGGTCCTACGAGCAGTACTTC	CASSSSGGSYEQYF
NA	NA	TRBJ2-7	TRBV6-1	TGTGCCAGCAGTGAATCAGGTTCGGAGGGCTACGAGCAGTACTTC	CASSESGSEGYEQYF
NA	TRBD1	TRBJ2-7	TRBV7-9	TGTGCCAGCAGGGACGACAGGGGGAGAGACGAGCAGTACTTC	CASRDDRGRDEQYF
NA	TRBD1	TRBJ2-7	TRBV6-6	TGTGCCAGCAGTTACCAAGGGACAGCCTACGAGCAGTACTTC	CASSYQGTAYEQYF
few	NA	TRBJ1-3	TRBV28	TGTGCCAGCAGATCTACGCTTCACTCTGGAAACACCATATATTTT	CASRSTLHSGNTIYF
NA	TRBD2	TRBJ2-1	TRBV6-5	TGTGCCAGCAGCCCCGGGACTAGCAAGTTCTTC	CASSPGTSKFF
NA	NA	TRBJ2-4	TRBV2	TGTGCCAGCAGTGAAGGCAGATCCATATACTTC	CASSEGRSIYF
few	TRBD2	TRBJ2-3	TRBV5-6	TGTGCCAGCAGCTCGGGGAGGGGAATGTCAGATACGCAGTATTTT	CASSSGRGMSDTQYF
NA	TRBD2	TRBJ2-5	TRBV2	TGTGCCAGCAGTGACCTAGCGGGGGTAAAGACCCAGTACTTC	CASSDLAGVKTQYF